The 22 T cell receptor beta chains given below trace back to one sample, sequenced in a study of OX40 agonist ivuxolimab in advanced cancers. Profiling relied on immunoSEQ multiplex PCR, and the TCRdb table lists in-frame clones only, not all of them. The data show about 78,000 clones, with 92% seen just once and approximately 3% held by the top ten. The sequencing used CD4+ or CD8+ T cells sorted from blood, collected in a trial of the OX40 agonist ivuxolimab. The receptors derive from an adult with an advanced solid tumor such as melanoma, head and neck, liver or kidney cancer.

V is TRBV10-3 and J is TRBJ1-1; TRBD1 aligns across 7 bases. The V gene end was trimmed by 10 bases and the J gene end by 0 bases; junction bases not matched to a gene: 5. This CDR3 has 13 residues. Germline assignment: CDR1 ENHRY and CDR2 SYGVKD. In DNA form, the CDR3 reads TGTGCCACGCGACAGGGTGTGAACACTGAAGCTTTCTTT. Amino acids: CATRQGVNTEAFF.

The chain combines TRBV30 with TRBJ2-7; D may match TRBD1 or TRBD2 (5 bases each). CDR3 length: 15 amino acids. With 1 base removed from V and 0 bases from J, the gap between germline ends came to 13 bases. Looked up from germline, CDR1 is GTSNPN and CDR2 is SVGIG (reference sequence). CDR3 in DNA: TGTGCCTGGAGTGCCCGATGGGACGGCTCCTACGAGCAGTACTTC. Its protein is CAWSARWDGSYEQYF.

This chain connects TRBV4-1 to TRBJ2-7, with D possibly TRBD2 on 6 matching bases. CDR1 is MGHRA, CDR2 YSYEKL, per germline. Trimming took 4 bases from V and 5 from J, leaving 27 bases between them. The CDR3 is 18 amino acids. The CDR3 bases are TGCGCCAGCAGCCGAGTGCTAAGTTCGGACTACACACCTGACGAGCAGTACTTC. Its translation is CASSRVLSSDYTPDEQYF.

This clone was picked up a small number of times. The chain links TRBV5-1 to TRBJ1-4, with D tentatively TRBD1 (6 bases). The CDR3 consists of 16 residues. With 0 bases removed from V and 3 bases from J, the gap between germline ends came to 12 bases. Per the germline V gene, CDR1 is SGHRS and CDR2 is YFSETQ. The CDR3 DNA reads TGCGCCAGCAGCTTGGACAGGGAAGCCTCTAATGAAAAACTGTTTTTT. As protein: CASSLDREASNEKLFF.

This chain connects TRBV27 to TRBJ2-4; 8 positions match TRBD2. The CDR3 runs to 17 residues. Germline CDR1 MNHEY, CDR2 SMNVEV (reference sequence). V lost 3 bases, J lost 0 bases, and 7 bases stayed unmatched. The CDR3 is CASSFLSSGRAKNIQYF. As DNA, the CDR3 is TGTGCCAGCAGTTTTCTGTCGAGCGGGAGAGCCAAAAACATTCAGTACTTC.

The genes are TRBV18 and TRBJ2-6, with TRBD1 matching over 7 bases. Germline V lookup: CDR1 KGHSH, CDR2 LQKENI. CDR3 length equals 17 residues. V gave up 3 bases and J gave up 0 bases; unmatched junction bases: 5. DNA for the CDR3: TGTGCCAGCTCACCCGGGACAGCCTTCTCTGGGGCCAACGTCCTGACTTTC. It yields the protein CASSPGTAFSGANVLTF.

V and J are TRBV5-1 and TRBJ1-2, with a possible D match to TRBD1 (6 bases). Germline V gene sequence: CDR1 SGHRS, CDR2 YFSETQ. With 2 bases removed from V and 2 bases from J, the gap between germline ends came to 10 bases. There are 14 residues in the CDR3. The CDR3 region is CASSFTTGNYGYTF. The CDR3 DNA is TGCGCCAGCAGCTTTACGACAGGCAACTATGGCTACACCTTC.

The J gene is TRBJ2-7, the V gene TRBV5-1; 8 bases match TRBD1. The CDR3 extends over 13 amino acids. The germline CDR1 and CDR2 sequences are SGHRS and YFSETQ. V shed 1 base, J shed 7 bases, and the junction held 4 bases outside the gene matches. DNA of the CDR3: TGCGCCAGCAGCTTGTCCCGGGACAGGGAGCAGTACTTC. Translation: CASSLSRDREQYF.

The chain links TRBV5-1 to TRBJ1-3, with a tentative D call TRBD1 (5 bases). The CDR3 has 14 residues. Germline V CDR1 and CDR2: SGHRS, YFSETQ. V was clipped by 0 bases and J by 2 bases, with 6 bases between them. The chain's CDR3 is CASSLEGPGNTIYF. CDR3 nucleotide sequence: TGCGCCAGCAGCTTGGAGGGGCCTGGAAACACCATATATTTT.

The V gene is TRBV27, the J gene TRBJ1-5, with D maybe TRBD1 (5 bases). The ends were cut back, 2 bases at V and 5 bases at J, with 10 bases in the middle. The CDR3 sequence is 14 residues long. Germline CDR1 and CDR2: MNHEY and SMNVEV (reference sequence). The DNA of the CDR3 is TGTGCCAGCAGTTTAATGGGGGATTATCAGCCCCAGCATTTT. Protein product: CASSLMGDYQPQHF.

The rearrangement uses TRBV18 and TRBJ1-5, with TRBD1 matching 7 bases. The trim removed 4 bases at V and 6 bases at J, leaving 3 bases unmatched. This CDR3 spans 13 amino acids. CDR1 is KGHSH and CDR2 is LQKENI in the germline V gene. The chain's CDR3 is CASSQGAGQPQHF. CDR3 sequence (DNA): TGTGCCAGCTCACAGGGGGCTGGTCAGCCCCAGCATTTT.

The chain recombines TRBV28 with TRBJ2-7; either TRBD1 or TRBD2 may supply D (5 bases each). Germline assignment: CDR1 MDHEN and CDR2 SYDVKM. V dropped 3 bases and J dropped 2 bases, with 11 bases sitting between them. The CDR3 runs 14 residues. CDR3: CASSFGDRPYEQYF. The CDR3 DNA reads TGTGCCAGCAGTTTCGGGGACCGTCCCTACGAGCAGTACTTC. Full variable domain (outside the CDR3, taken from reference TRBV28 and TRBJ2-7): DVKVTQSSRYLVKRTGEKVFLECVQDMDHENMFWYRQDPGLGLRLIYFSYDVKMKEKGDIPEGYSVSREKKERFSLILESASTNQTSMYLCASSFGDRPYEQYFGPGTRLTVT.

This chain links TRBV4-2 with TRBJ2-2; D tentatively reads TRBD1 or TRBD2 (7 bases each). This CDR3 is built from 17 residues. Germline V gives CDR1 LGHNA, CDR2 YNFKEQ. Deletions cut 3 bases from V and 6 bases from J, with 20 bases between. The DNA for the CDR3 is TGTGCCAGCAGCCACTTGGGAGGGGGCGCAGACCCCGGGGAGCTGTTTTTT. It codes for CASSHLGGGADPGELFF.

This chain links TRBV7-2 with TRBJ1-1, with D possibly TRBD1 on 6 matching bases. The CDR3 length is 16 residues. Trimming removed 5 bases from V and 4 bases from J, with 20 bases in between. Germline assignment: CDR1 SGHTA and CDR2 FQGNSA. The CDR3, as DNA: TGTGCCAGCAGCATTAAGGTCGTACAGGGAGGCACTGAAGCTTTCTTT. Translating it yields CASSIKVVQGGTEAFF. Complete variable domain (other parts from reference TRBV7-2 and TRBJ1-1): GAGVSQSPSNKVTEKGKDVELRCDPISGHTALYWYRQSLGQGLEFLIYFQGNSAPDKSGLPSDRFSAERTGGSVSTLTIQRTQQEDSAVYLCASSIKVVQGGTEAFFGQGTRLTVV.

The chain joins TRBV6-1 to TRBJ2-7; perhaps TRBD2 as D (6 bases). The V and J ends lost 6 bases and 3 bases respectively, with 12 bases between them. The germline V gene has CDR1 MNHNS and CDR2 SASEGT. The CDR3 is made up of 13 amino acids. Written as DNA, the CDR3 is TGTGCCAGCAGACCCCCGGGGGTCTACGAGCAGTACTTC. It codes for CASRPPGVYEQYF.

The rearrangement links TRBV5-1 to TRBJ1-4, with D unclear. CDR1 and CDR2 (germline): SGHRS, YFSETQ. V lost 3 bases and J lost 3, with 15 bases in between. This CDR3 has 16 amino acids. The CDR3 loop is CASSSIPTAPNEKLFF. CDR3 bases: TGCGCCAGCAGCTCAATCCCAACAGCACCTAATGAAAAACTGTTTTTT.

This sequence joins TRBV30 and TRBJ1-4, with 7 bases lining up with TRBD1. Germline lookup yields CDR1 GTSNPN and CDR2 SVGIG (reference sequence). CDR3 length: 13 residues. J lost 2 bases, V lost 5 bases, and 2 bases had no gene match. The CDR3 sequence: CAWDRDTNEKLFF. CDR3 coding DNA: TGTGCCTGGGACAGGGATACTAATGAAAAACTGTTTTTT.

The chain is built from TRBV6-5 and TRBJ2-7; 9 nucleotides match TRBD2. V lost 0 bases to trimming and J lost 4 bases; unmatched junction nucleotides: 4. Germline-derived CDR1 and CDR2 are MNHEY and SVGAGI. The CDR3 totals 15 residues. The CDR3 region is CASSYSTSGLYEQYF. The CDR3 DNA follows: TGTGCCAGCAGTTACTCGACTAGCGGACTTTACGAGCAGTACTTC.

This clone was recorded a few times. CDR3 coding DNA: TGTGCCAGCAGCTTAAGTGTAGGGTCAGATACGCAGTATTTT. Protein sequence: CASSLSVGSDTQYF. The chain uses TRBV7-6 and TRBJ2-3; D gene unclear. Per germline, CDR1 SGHVS and CDR2 FNYEAQ. CDR3 length: 14 residues. Trimming took 2 bases from V and 4 from J, leaving 10 bases between them.

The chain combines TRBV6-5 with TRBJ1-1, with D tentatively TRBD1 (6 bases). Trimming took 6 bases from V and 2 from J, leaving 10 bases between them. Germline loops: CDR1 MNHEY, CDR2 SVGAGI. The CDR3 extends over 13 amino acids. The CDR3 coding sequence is TGTGCCAGCAGCGGGGGCGCCAACACTGAAGCTTTCTTT. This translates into CASSGGANTEAFF.

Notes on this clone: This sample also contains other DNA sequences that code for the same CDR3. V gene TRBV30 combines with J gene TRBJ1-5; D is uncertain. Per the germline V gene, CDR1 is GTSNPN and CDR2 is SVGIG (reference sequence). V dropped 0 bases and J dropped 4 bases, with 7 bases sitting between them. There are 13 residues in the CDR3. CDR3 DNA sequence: TGTGCCTGGAGTGTACGCGGGAATCAGCCCCAGCATTTT. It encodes CAWSVRGNQPQHF.

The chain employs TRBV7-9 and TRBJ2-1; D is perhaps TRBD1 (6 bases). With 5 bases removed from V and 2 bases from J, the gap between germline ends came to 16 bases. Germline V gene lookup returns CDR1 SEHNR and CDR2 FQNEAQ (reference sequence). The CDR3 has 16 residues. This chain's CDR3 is CASSQGRQVPYNEQFF. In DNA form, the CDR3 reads TGTGCCAGCAGCCAAGGCCGACAGGTCCCCTACAATGAGCAGTTCTTC.